This T cell receptor beta chain comes out of a study of blood T cell repertoires in COVID-19. The V and J ends lost 2 bases and 12 bases respectively, with 11 bases between them. Germline CDR1 reads MNHNY; CDR2 reads SVGAGI (reference sequence). CDR3 length equals 12 residues. Some clones are missing from TCRdb's copy, which holds only in-frame ones; the method was immunoSEQ multiplex PCR. The sample has 150,000 to 170,000 clones; around 84% are singletons. Sequencing input: peripheral blood. This rearrangement joins TRBV6-6 to TRBJ1-5; no clear D. The source of this sequence is a man older than 75 with acute or convalescent COVID-19. As DNA, the CDR3 is TGTGCCAGCAGTTACGAAAGGGAGGTCCAGCATTTT. It encodes CASSYEREVQHF.